The 28 T cell receptor beta chains given below trace back to one sample, sequenced in a study of Tregs in tolerant kidney transplant recipients. For these TCRs, the target antigens are not known. Method: immunoSEQ multiplex PCR; TCRdb's copy keeps in-frame clones and lacks some. This sample has some 18,000 clones, with about two thirds found just once. The sequencing input was Tregs from blood cultured with allogeneic cells. The source is a human donor in good health.

J is TRBJ1-5 and V is TRBV30; no reliable D call. Trimming took 2 bases from V and 5 from J, leaving 13 bases between them. This CDR3 contains 14 residues. CDR1 GTSNPN and CDR2 SVGIG come from the germline V gene (reference sequence). The CDR3 sequence is CAWSSLRTHQPQHF. DNA for the CDR3: TGTGCCTGGAGTTCTCTCCGGACCCATCAGCCCCAGCATTTT. The entire variable domain, with the rest obtained from reference TRBV30 and TRBJ1-5, is as follows: SQTIHQWPATLVQPVGSPLSLECTVEGTSNPNLYWYRQAAGRGLQLLFYSVGIGQISSEVPQNLSASRPQDRQFILSSKKLLLSDSGFYLCAWSSLRTHQPQHFGDGTRLSIL.

The genes are TRBV7-3 and TRBJ1-1; D remains ambiguous. The germline V gene encodes CDR1 SGHTA and CDR2 FQGTGA. The CDR3 is 14 residues long. V lost 2 bases to trimming and J lost 5 bases, with 12 bases between them. The CDR3 DNA reads TGTGCCAGCAGCTTACAGTCAATCGGGACTGAAGCTTTCTTT. Its translation: CASSLQSIGTEAFF.

Comment on this clone: Other DNA sequences in this specimen translate into the identical CDR3. The chain couples TRBV18 to TRBJ2-2; D could derive from TRBD1 or TRBD2 (6 bases each). In germline, CDR1 is KGHSH, CDR2 LQKENI. The CDR3 consists of 13 residues. Trimming removed 2 bases from V and 9 bases from J, with 10 bases in between. The CDR3 sequence is CASSPSGARELFF. Here the CDR3 DNA reads TGTGCCAGCTCACCATCGGGGGCGAGGGAGCTGTTTTTT.

The V and J genes are TRBV15 and TRBJ1-4; D uncertain. Trimming left V 1 base short and J 8 bases short, with 5 bases between. The germline gives CDR1 LNHNV, CDR2 YYDKDF (reference sequence). The CDR3 is made up of 12 amino acids. In DNA, the CDR3 is TGTGCCACCAGCAGAGGACTGGAAAAACTGTTTTTT. Encoded protein: CATSRGLEKLFF.

This clone was picked up a small number of times. This rearrangement joins TRBV5-1 to TRBJ2-2; TRBD2 matches at 14 bases. Losses at the gene ends were 5 bases for V and 6 bases for J; bases not matched to a gene: 3. CDR3 length equals 15 residues. The germline V gene encodes CDR1 SGHRS and CDR2 YFSETQ. CDR3 nucleotide sequence: TGCGCCAGCAGTATGACTAGCGGGGGGGCCGGGGAGCTGTTTTTT. Translated: CASSMTSGGAGELFF.

The rearrangement joins TRBV6-7 to TRBJ2-7; D ambiguous. TRBV6-7 is identified as an open reading frame with a role that is uncertain. The length of the CDR3 is 11 residues. Trimming removed 3 bases at V and 4 bases at J, with 4 bases between. The CDR3 DNA reads as TGTGCCAGCAGTTATTGGTACGAGCAGTACTTC. Translated: CASSYWYEQYF.

This clone showed up just once. The chain combines TRBV29-1 with TRBJ2-5; D unclear. V was trimmed by 4 bases and J by 2 bases, leaving 8 bases between them. The CDR3 runs 12 residues. CDR1 is SQVTM, CDR2 ANQGSEA, per germline. CDR3 residues: CSVVTGQETQYF. In nucleotides, the CDR3 is TGCAGCGTTGTGACTGGTCAAGAGACCCAGTACTTC.

The chain carries TRBV14 and TRBJ2-5; D may be TRBD2 (5 bases). V lost 0 bases and J 5 bases, leaving 13 bases between the germline ends. CDR3 length: 15 amino acids. Germline V lookup: CDR1 SGHDN, CDR2 FVKESK. CDR3 in amino acids: CASSQEAGPWETQYF. The CDR3 DNA follows: TGTGCCAGCAGCCAAGAGGCGGGTCCGTGGGAGACCCAGTACTTC.

This chain uses TRBV12-5 with TRBJ2-7; 10 nucleotides line up with TRBD2. The CDR3 loop spans 17 amino acids. Germline V gives CDR1 LGHNT, CDR2 FRNRAP. V was clipped by 0 bases and J by 0 bases; unmatched bases: 5. The CDR3 bases are TGTGCTAGTGGTTTGGTACTGGTAGCGGGGGGCTCCTACGAGCAGTACTTC. Its protein product is CASGLVLVAGGSYEQYF. The full variable domain, with the rest looked up from reference TRBV12-5 and TRBJ2-7, is DARVTQTPRHKVTEMGQEVTMRCQPILGHNTVFWYRQTMMQGLELLAYFRNRAPLDDSGMPKDRFSAEMPDATLATLKIQPSEPRDSAVYFCASGLVLVAGGSYEQYFGPGTRLTVT.

The chain has TRBV2 and TRBJ1-2, with 9 bases aligning to TRBD1. CDR3 length equals 17 residues. V lost 6 bases and J lost 2; bases outside the gene matches: 13. Per the germline V gene, CDR1 is SNHLY and CDR2 is FYNNEI. CDR3 sequence reads: CASRERGTGGKNYGYTF. As DNA, the CDR3 is TGTGCCAGCAGAGAGAGGGGTACAGGGGGCAAAAACTATGGCTACACCTTC.

This clone was recorded once. This sequence joins TRBV11-2 and TRBJ2-5; 8 bases fit TRBD1. V shed 5 bases, J shed 0 bases, and the junction held 17 bases outside the gene matches. The germline gives CDR1 SGHAT, CDR2 FQNNGV. This CDR3 has 19 residues. CDR3 sequence (DNA): TGTGCCAGCAGCCCACGACAGGGGCAGGGCCTGGGTTACCAAGAGACCCAGTACTTC. Its protein product is CASSPRQGQGLGYQETQYF.

This clone was seen more than once but under ten times. The chain employs TRBV7-3 and TRBJ2-3; TRBD1 matches 9 bases. With V trimmed by 5 bases and J by 6 bases, 6 bases remained unmatched. Germline V lookup: CDR1 SGHTA, CDR2 FQGTGA. This CDR3 comprises 14 residues. The CDR3 bases are TGTGCCAGCAGCCTGGACAGGGGCCGGGATACGCAGTATTTT. Amino acids: CASSLDRGRDTQYF.

This chain joins TRBV6-5 and TRBJ1-1; a weak D match, TRBD1 (6 bases). V lost 7 bases and J lost 0, with 12 bases in between. CDR3 length: 14 residues. CDR1 MNHEY and CDR2 SVGAGI come from the germline V gene. The CDR3 sequence: CASTRDTMNTEAFF. CDR3 nucleotides: TGTGCCAGCACCAGGGACACTATGAACACTGAAGCTTTCTTT.

The V and J genes are TRBV19 and TRBJ2-3; 11 bases are shared with TRBD2. Trimming took 3 bases from V and 3 from J; bases not matched to a gene: 8. CDR3 length: 17 residues. Germline V gives CDR1 LNHDA, CDR2 SQIVND (reference sequence). The CDR3 spells CASSIRLTSGKTDTQYF. CDR3 coding DNA: TGTGCCAGTAGTATCAGGCTGACTAGCGGGAAAACAGATACGCAGTATTTT.

This chain connects TRBV6-6 to TRBJ1-2; possibly TRBD1 for D (5 bases). The CDR3 has 13 amino acids. CDR1 is MNHNY and CDR2 is SVGAGI in the germline V gene (reference sequence). Trimming took off 2 bases at V and 4 bases at J, with 8 bases between the two ends. The chain's CDR3 is CASSYQGGYGYTF. The DNA of the CDR3 is TGTGCCAGCAGTTACCAGGGTGGCTATGGCTACACCTTC.

The chain joins TRBV18 to TRBJ2-6; D is tentatively TRBD1 or TRBD2 (5 bases each). V lost 1 base and J 1 base, leaving 5 bases between the germline ends. CDR3 length equals 15 residues. CDR1 is KGHSH and CDR2 is LQKENI in the germline V gene. DNA of the CDR3: TGTGCCAGCTCACCACGGGGGTCTGGGGCCAACGTCCTGACTTTC. As protein: CASSPRGSGANVLTF.

The genes are TRBV6-1 and TRBJ2-1; D possibly corresponds to TRBD2 (5 bases). Trimming shortened V by 6 bases and J by 2 bases, and 14 bases separated the two germline ends. The V gene's germline CDR1 is MNHNS and CDR2 SASEGT. This CDR3 is built from 15 residues. This chain's CDR3 is CASSPVPGAYNEQFF. DNA of the CDR3: TGTGCCAGCAGCCCGGTGCCCGGGGCCTACAATGAGCAGTTCTTC.

V usage is TRBV19 and J usage is TRBJ2-3; 9 bases match TRBD2. The germline CDR1 and CDR2 sequences are LNHDA and SQIVND (reference sequence). Unmatched junction bases numbered 11, after V lost 4 bases and J lost 9 bases. The CDR3 length is 15 residues. This chain's CDR3 is CASSTLWRGGTTQYF. As DNA, the CDR3 is TGTGCCAGTAGTACTCTATGGCGGGGGGGCACCACGCAGTATTTT.

This clone was recorded a few times. This chain connects TRBV28 to TRBJ1-3; D gene unclear. The V end lost 4 bases, the J end lost 8 bases, and 6 bases lay between the germline ends. Germline V gene lookup returns CDR1 MDHEN and CDR2 SYDVKM. The CDR3 has 11 amino acids. CDR3 region: CASSSPYTIYF. DNA of the CDR3: TGTGCCAGCAGTTCCCCTTACACCATATATTTT.

This chain uses TRBV10-3 with TRBJ2-5, with unresolved D. This CDR3 is 13 amino acids long. V dropped 6 bases and J dropped 0 bases, with 8 bases sitting between them. The germline gives CDR1 ENHRY, CDR2 SYGVKD. CDR3 region: CAISVVYQETQYF. In DNA form, the CDR3 reads TGTGCCATCAGCGTGGTCTACCAAGAGACCCAGTACTTC.

The V and J genes are TRBV5-1 and TRBJ1-3, with TRBD1 matching over 9 bases. Germline V gene sequence: CDR1 SGHRS, CDR2 YFSETQ. Losses at the gene ends were 2 bases for V and 0 bases for J; bases not matched to a gene: 6. The CDR3 length is 17 residues. CDR3 nucleotide sequence: TGCGCCAGCAGCTTACAGGGGGCCCATCCCTCTGGAAACACCATATATTTT. Protein: CASSLQGAHPSGNTIYF.

This CDR3 is CASSFSRGSNYGYTF. The CDR3 nucleotides are TGTGCCAGCAGCTTTAGCAGGGGATCTAACTATGGCTACACCTTC. J is TRBJ1-2 and V is TRBV11-3; possible D gene TRBD1, 6 bases. Germline CDR1 reads SGHNT; CDR2 reads YENEEA. The CDR3 totals 15 residues. Trimming removed 3 bases at V and 0 bases at J, with 11 bases between.

The chain employs TRBV5-1 and TRBJ2-2; D is uncertain. The ends were cut back, 7 bases at V and 0 bases at J, with 7 bases in the middle. The CDR3 length is 13 residues. Looked up from germline, CDR1 is SGHRS and CDR2 is YFSETQ. As DNA, the CDR3 is TGCGCCAGCTCGACTGCGAACACCGGGGAGCTGTTTTTT. Translated, it gives CASSTANTGELFF.

The chain has TRBV5-6 and TRBJ1-2, with D unresolved. The germline V gene has CDR1 SGHDT and CDR2 YYEEEE. The CDR3 runs to 15 residues. The V gene lost 2 bases and the J gene lost 7 bases, with 18 bases spanning the gap. The DNA for the CDR3 is TGTGCCAGCAGCTTAAGGGCGGGGAGTGAGTTTGGCTACACCTTC. Its protein is CASSLRAGSEFGYTF.

This clone appeared a few times. The chain uses TRBV7-9 and TRBJ2-7; 7 positions match TRBD1. V gave up 1 base and J gave up 3 bases; unmatched junction bases: 12. The CDR3 consists of 17 residues. The V gene's germline CDR1 is SEHNR and CDR2 FQNEAQ (reference sequence). CDR3 loop: CASSLGTGTRILYEQYF. CDR3 in DNA: TGTGCCAGCAGCTTAGGGACAGGAACTAGAATACTCTACGAGCAGTACTTC.

The J gene is TRBJ2-2, the V gene TRBV11-2, with D maybe TRBD2 (5 bases). Trimming removed 6 bases at V and 2 bases at J, with 22 bases between. Germline V gene lookup returns CDR1 SGHAT and CDR2 FQNNGV. The CDR3 covers 18 residues. As DNA, the CDR3 is TGTGCCAGCAGATTTAGATTTTCAGCGGATCATAACACCGGGGAGCTGTTTTTT. Its translation is CASRFRFSADHNTGELFF.

This clone has only a few counts. The rearrangement links TRBV5-8 to TRBJ1-2; no reliable D call. V was trimmed by 4 bases and J by 5 bases, leaving 6 bases between them. The CDR3 runs to 11 residues. From germline, CDR1 is SGHTS and CDR2 YDEGEE. The CDR3 reads CASSRTYGYTF. The DNA for the CDR3 is TGTGCCAGCAGCAGGACTTATGGCTACACCTTC.

This chain connects TRBV2 to TRBJ2-7; the match to TRBD1 covers 7 bases. The CDR3 extends over 13 amino acids. Per the germline V gene, CDR1 is SNHLY and CDR2 is FYNNEI. The trim removed 6 bases at V and 7 bases at J, leaving 9 bases unmatched. The CDR3 DNA follows: TGTGCCAGCAGCCTGACAGGGTTTGGGGAGCAGTACTTC. Protein: CASSLTGFGEQYF. The variable domain in full, completed from reference TRBV2 and TRBJ2-7, reads EPEVTQTPSHQVTQMGQEVILRCVPISNHLYFYWYRQILGQKVEFLVSFYNNEISEKSEIFDDQFSVERPDGSNFTLKIRSTKLEDSAMYFCASSLTGFGEQYFGPGTRLTVT.